This T cell receptor (beta chain) was recovered during a study of cytomegalovirus exposure and HLA in healthy donors. The donors gave bone marrow, and they were healthy. The primer mix had 60 Vbeta and 13 Jbeta primers. TCRdb's table, derived via immunoSEQ multiplex PCR, lists solely in-frame clones and lacks some. The sample features 150,000 to 200,000 clones, with roughly 0.7% in its top ten. Losses at the gene ends were 2 bases for V and 2 bases for J; bases not matched to a gene: 2. The CDR3 is 15 amino acids. Germline CDR1 and CDR2: SEHNR and FQNEAQ (reference sequence). V and J are TRBV7-9 and TRBJ2-5; 10 nucleotides match TRBD2. The source of this sequence is a boy aged 5-17 years in good health and CMV-seronegative. The sequenced sample consisted of PBMCs. CDR3 sequence (DNA): TGTGCCAGCAGCTTACCACTAGCGGGGCAAGAGACCCAGTACTTC. It specifies CASSLPLAGQETQYF.